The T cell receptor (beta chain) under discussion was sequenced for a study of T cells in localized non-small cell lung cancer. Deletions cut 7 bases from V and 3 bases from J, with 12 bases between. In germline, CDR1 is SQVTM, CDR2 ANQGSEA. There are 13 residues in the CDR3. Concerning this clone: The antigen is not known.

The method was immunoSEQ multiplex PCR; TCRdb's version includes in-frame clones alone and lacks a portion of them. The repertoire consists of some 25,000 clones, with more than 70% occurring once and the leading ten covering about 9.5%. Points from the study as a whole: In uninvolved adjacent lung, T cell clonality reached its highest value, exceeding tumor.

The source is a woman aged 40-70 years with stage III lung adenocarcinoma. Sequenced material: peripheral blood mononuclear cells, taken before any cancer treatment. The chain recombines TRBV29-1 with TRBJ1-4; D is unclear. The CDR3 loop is CSALDGPNEKLFF. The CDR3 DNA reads TGCAGCGCTCTGGACGGACCTAATGAAAAACTGTTTTTT.